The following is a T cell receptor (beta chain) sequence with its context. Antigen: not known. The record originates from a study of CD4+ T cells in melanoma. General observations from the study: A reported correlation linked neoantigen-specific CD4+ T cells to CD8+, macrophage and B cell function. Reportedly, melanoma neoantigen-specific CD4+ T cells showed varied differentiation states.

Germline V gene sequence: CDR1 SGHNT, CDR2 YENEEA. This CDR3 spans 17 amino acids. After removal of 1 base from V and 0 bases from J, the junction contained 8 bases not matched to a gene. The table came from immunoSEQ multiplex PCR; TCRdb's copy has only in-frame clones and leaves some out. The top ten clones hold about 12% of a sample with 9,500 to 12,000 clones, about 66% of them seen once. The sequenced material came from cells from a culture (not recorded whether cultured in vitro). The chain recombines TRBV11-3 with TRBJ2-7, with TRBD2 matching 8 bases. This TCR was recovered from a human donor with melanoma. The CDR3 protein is CASSLGGGLLSSYEQYF. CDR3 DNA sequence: TGTGCCAGCAGCTTAGGCGGGGGGCTCTTAAGCTCCTACGAGCAGTACTTC.